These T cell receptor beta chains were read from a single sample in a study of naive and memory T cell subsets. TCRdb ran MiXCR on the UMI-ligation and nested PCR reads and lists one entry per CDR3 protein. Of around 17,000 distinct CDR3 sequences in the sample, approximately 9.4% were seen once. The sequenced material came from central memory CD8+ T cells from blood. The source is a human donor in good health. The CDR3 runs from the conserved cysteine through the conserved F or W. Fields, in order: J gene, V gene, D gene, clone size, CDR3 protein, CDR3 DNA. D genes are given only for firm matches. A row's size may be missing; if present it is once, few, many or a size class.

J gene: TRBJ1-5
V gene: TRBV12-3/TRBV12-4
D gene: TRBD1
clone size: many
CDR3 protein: CASNTGGNQPQHF
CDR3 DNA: TGTGCCAGCAATACAGGGGGCAATCAGCCCCAGCATTTT

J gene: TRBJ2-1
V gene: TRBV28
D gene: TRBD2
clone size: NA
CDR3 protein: CASRPTSGGASEQFF
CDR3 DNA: TGTGCCAGCAGACCAACTAGCGGGGGGGCCAGTGAGCAGTTCTTC

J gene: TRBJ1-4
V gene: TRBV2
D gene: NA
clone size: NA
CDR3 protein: CARGGPTNEKLFF
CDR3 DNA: TGTGCCAGAGGGGGTCCAACTAATGAAAAACTGTTTTTT

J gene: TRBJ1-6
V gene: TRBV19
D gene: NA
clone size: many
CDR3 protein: CASGPEGVSSPLHF
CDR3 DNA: TGTGCCAGTGGGCCTGAGGGGGTTTCTTCACCCCTCCACTTT

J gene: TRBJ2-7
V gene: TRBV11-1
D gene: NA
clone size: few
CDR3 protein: CASSAAGRSSYEQYF
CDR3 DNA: TGTGCCAGCAGCGCGGCAGGCCGCAGCTCCTACGAGCAGTACTTC

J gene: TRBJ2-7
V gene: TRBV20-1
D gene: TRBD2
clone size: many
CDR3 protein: CSARDLAAAYEQYF
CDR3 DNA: TGCAGTGCTAGAGACCTAGCGGCGGCCTACGAGCAGTACTTC

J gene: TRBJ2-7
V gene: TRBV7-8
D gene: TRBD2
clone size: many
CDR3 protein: CASSLEGSGGYEQYF
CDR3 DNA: TGTGCCAGCAGCTTAGAGGGTAGCGGGGGATACGAGCAGTACTTC

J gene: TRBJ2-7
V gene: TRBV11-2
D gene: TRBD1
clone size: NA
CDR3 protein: CASRTTGSTYEQYF
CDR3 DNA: TGTGCCAGCAGGACGACAGGGTCGACCTACGAGCAGTACTTC

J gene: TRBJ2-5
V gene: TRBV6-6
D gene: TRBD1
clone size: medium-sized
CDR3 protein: CASSYSVGTVQETQYF
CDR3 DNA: TGTGCCAGCAGTTACTCGGTAGGGACAGTCCAAGAGACCCAGTACTTC

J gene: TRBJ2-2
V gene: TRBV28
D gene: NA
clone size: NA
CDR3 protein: CASSLRGEYTGELFF
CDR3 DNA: TGTGCCAGCAGTTTGAGGGGGGAATACACCGGGGAGCTGTTTTTT

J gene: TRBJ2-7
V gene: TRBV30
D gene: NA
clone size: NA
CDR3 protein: CAWSVQGGYEQYF
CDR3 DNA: TGTGCCTGGAGTGTGCAGGGTGGCTACGAGCAGTACTTC

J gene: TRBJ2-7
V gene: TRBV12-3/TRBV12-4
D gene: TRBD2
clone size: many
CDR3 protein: CASSLGEAGVDEQYF
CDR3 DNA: TGTGCCAGCAGTTTAGGGGAGGCGGGAGTCGACGAGCAGTACTTC

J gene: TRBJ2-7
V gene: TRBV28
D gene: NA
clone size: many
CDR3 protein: CASSLEGPPSF
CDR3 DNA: TGTGCCAGCAGTTTAGAGGGGCCTCCTAGCTTC

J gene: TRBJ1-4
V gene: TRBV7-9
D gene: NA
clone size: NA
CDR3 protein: CASTRGSTGNEKLFF
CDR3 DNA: TGTGCCAGCACCCGAGGGAGTACGGGGAATGAAAAACTGTTTTTT

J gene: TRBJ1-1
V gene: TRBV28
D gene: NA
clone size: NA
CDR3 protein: CASSTPLLSGVNTEAFF
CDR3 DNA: TGTGCCAGCAGTACCCCCCTACTCTCAGGGGTGAACACTGAAGCTTTCTTT

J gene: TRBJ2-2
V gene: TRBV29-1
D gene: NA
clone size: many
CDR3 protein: CSVGGMDRANTGELFF
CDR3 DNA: TGCAGCGTGGGGGGGATGGACAGGGCGAACACCGGGGAGCTGTTTTTT

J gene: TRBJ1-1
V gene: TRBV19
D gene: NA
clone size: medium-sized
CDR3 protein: CASSKRQKTEAFF
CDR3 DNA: TGTGCCAGTAGTAAGAGACAGAAGACTGAAGCTTTCTTT

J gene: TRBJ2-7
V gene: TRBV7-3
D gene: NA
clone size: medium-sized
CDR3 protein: CASSLGTGGLRSYEQYF
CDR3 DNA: TGTGCCAGCAGCTTAGGGACGGGGGGCCTTCGGTCCTACGAGCAGTACTTC

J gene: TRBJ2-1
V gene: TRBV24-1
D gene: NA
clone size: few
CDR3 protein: CATSGTEYNEQFF
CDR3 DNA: TGTGCCACCAGTGGGACAGAGTACAATGAGCAGTTCTTC

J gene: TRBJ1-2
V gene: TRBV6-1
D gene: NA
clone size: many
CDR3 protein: CASSSLGQKTNYGYTF
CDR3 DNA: TGTGCCAGCAGTTCTCTCGGACAGAAAACTAACTATGGCTACACCTTC

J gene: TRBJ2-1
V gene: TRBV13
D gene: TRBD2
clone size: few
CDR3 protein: CASSLGSGDYNEQFF
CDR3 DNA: TGTGCCAGCAGCTTAGGGAGCGGGGACTACAATGAGCAGTTCTTC

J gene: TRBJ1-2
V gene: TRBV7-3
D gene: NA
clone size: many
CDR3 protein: CASSSDGNYGYTF
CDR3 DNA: TGTGCCAGCAGCTCGGACGGCAACTATGGCTACACCTTC

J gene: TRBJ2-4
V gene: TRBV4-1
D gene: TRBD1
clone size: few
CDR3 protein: CASSQEAYRGAKNIQYF
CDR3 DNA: TGCGCCAGCAGCCAAGAGGCTTACAGGGGGGCCAAAAACATTCAGTACTTC

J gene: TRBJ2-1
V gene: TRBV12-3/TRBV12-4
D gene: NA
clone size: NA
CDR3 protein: CASTLFGAYNEQFF
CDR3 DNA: TGTGCCAGCACCCTATTCGGGGCCTACAATGAGCAGTTCTTC

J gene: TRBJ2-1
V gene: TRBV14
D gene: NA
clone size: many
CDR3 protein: CASSQFRNNEQFF
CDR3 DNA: TGTGCCAGCAGCCAATTCAGGAACAATGAGCAGTTCTTC

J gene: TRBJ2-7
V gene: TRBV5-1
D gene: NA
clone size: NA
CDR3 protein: CASSFAASPLEQYF
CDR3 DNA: TGCGCCAGCAGCTTTGCTGCCTCGCCCCTGGAGCAGTACTTC

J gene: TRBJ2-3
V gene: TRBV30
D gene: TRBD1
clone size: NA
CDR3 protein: CAWSTGTGHYF
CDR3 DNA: TGTGCCTGGAGTACCGGGACAGGGCATTATTTT

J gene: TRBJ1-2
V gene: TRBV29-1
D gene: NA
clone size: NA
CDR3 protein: CSVTTEANYGYTF
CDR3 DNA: TGCAGCGTTACTACAGAGGCTAACTATGGCTACACCTTC

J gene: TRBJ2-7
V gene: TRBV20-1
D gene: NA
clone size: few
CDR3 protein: CSATGPAGLLDEQYF
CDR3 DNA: TGCAGTGCTACAGGTCCGGCGGGGCTGCTCGACGAGCAGTACTTC

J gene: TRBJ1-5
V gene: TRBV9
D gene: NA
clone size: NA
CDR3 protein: CASSVAGGAGQPQHF
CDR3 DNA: TGTGCCAGCAGCGTAGCGGGAGGGGCTGGTCAGCCCCAGCATTTT

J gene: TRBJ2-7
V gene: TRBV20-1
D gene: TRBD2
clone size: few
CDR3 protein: CSALDGTSGSESYEQYF
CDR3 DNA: TGCAGTGCTCTTGACGGGACTAGCGGGAGCGAATCCTACGAGCAGTACTTC

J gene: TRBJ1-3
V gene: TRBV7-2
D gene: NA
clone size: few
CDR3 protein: CASSLAGTVRWDGNTIYF
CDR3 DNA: TGTGCCAGCAGCTTAGCCGGGACCGTTCGCTGGGATGGAAACACCATATATTTT

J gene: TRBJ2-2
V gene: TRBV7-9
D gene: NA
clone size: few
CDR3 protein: CASSLGPREIAAGELFF
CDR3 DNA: TGTGCCAGCAGCTTAGGACCGAGGGAGATAGCCGCCGGGGAGCTGTTTTTT

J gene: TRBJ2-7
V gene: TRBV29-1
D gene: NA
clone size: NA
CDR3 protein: CSVGGSYEQYF
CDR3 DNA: TGCAGCGTGGGTGGCTCCTACGAGCAGTACTTC

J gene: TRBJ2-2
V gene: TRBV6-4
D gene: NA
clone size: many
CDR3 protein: CASRTGSDTGELFF
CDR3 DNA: TGTGCCAGCAGAACAGGGTCGGACACCGGGGAGCTGTTTTTT